Listed here are 20 T cell receptor beta chains from one sample, sequenced in a study of T-cell reconstitution after alpha-beta-depleted transplantation in children. Unique molecular identifiers were incorporated into the prepared TCRbeta library. One entry per CDR3 protein results from TCRdb running MiXCR on the PCR reads. This sample has 440,000 or so distinct CDR3 sequences, with around two fifths found just once. The sample consisted of PBMCs, taken before TCRalphabeta/CD19-depleted stem cell transplant. The source of these receptors is a girl aged 2-15 years with aplastic anemia, due to receive a stem cell transplant.

The V gene is TRBV27, the J gene TRBJ2-1; no clear D. CDR3 length equals 13 residues. The germline V gene has CDR1 MNHEY and CDR2 SMNVEV (reference sequence). Trimming shortened V by 3 bases and J by 12 bases, and 15 bases separated the two germline ends. This CDR3 is CASSFGRFDGQFF. CDR3 nucleotides: TGTGCCAGCAGTTTCGGGCGGTTCGATGGGCAGTTCTTC.

To note about this clonotype: Germline and junction disagree at one end, which may indicate a read error. The chain employs TRBV11-2 and TRBJ2-1, with 9 bases that match TRBD1. The CDR3 is 17 amino acids. Germline CDR1 reads SGHAT; CDR2 reads FQNNGV. CDR3 in amino acids: CDSSSDRGKATYNEQFF. CDR3 DNA sequence: TGTGACAGCAGCAGCGACAGGGGGAAAGCCACCTACAATGAGCAGTTCTTC.

In its sample, this clonotype was seen a few times. This rearrangement joins TRBV7-9 to TRBJ2-3, with D unclear. The CDR3 runs 14 residues. The germline CDR1 and CDR2 sequences are SEHNR and FQNEAQ (reference sequence). The V end lost 1 base, the J end lost 6 bases, and 11 bases lay between the germline ends. CDR3 sequence (DNA): TGTGCCAGCAGCTTAGGGTTTGGGCCTGATACGCAGTATTTT. Encoded protein: CASSLGFGPDTQYF.

The chain employs TRBV6-1 and TRBJ2-2, with 11 bases that match TRBD2. Trimming took 6 bases from V and 6 from J; bases not matched to a gene: 6. Germline CDR1 reads MNHNS; CDR2 reads SASEGT. The CDR3 spans 15 residues. CDR3 nucleotides: TGTGCCAGCAGCCTAGCGGGGGGCCGTCCCGGGGAGCTGTTTTTT. It yields the protein CASSLAGGRPGELFF.

Only a few counts were recorded for this clonotype. The J gene is TRBJ2-7, the V gene TRBV28, with 11 bases that match TRBD2. The germline gives CDR1 MDHEN, CDR2 SYDVKM. Trimming removed 6 bases from V and 7 bases from J; junction bases left unmatched: 5. The CDR3 runs 13 residues. CDR3 in DNA: TGTGCCAGCAGCCCTAGCGGGAGGCGAGAGCAGTACTTC. The encoded protein is CASSPSGRREQYF. Filled out from reference TRBV28 and TRBJ2-7, the complete variable domain reads DVKVTQSSRYLVKRTGEKVFLECVQDMDHENMFWYRQDPGLGLRLIYFSYDVKMKEKGDIPEGYSVSREKKERFSLILESASTNQTSMYLCASSPSGRREQYFGPGTRLTVT.

The chain joins TRBV11-1 to TRBJ2-2, with 9 bases that match TRBD1. V lost 5 bases and J lost 3; bases outside the gene matches: 10. CDR1 is SGHAT, CDR2 FQDESV, per germline (reference sequence). The CDR3 runs to 17 residues. The CDR3, as DNA: TGTGCCAGCAGCCCTAGCCCGGGACAGGGCGACACCGGGGAGCTGTTTTTT. Residues: CASSPSPGQGDTGELFF.

V usage is TRBV5-1 and J usage is TRBJ1-2, with no clear D. CDR1 SGHRS and CDR2 YFSETQ come from the germline V gene. V shed 0 bases and J shed 8 bases, with 8 bases lying between them. CDR3 length: 12 residues. The CDR3 sequence is CASSLERRGYTF. The CDR3 region has the DNA TGCGCCAGCAGCTTGGAACGGCGCGGCTACACCTTC.

The chain employs TRBV20-1 and TRBJ2-7; D is unresolved. The CDR3 is 14 residues long. V shed 4 bases and J shed 3 bases, with 16 bases lying between them. Germline V gene data show CDR1 as DFQATT and CDR2 as SNEGSKA (reference sequence). Here the CDR3 DNA reads TGCAGTGCTAAACTCGCAGTCGGAGTCTACGAGCAGTACTTC. Amino acid sequence: CSAKLAVGVYEQYF.

The rearrangement joins TRBV3-1 to TRBJ2-7; 7 nucleotides agree with TRBD2. The CDR3 has 15 amino acids. The germline V gene has CDR1 LGHDT and CDR2 YNNKEL (reference sequence). The J segment lost 0 bases and the V segment lost 5 bases, leaving 7 bases of the junction unmatched. The chain's CDR3 is CASSYERGPSYEQYF. The CDR3 DNA is TGTGCCAGCAGCTACGAGCGGGGCCCCTCCTACGAGCAGTACTTC.

V and J are TRBV5-5 and TRBJ1-1, with TRBD1 identical over 8 bases. Trimming removed 3 bases from V and 4 bases from J; junction bases left unmatched: 11. Germline lookup yields CDR1 SGHKS and CDR2 YYEKEE (reference sequence). The CDR3 runs 16 residues. The CDR3 nucleotides read TGTGCCAGCAGCTGGAGGGGACAGGTCCCGGGCACTGAAGCTTTCTTT. Its translation: CASSWRGQVPGTEAFF.

This chain joins TRBV20-1 and TRBJ2-7; TRBD2 aligns across 9 bases. CDR1 is DFQATT, CDR2 SNEGSKA, per germline (reference sequence). V shed 0 bases and J 3 bases; nucleotides not matched to a gene: 9. This CDR3 comprises 16 residues. CDR3 nucleotides: TGCAGTGCTAGAGATAATGGCGGGAGGGACCTCTACGAGCAGTACTTC. Translated: CSARDNGGRDLYEQYF.

This clonotype was seen a single time. The V call is TRBV6-2 or TRBV6-3, the J call TRBJ2-3; 10 nucleotides align to TRBD2. Unmatched junction bases numbered 16, after V lost 6 bases and J lost 4 bases. The germline V gene has CDR1 MNHEY and CDR2 SVGEGT. CDR3 size: 18 residues. The CDR3 nucleotides read TGTGCCAGCAGCCAGTCAGGACGGTCAGCGGGAGGGGCAGATACGCAGTATTTT. This gives the protein CASSQSGRSAGGADTQYF.

V and J are TRBV21-1 and TRBJ2-4; the table's D call, TRBD2, was not checked against the DNA. TRBV21-1 is designated a pseudogene. This CDR3 contains 14 residues. The CDR3 sequence: CATSGSWDKNIQYF. CDR3 coding DNA: TGTGCCACAAGCGGGAGTTGGGACAAAAACATTCAGTACTTC.

This clonotype was observed at least ten times. This rearrangement joins TRBV25-1 to TRBJ2-7; the D call may be TRBD1 or TRBD2 (6 bases each). Germline CDR1 reads MGHDK; CDR2 reads SYGVNS. This CDR3 contains 13 residues. Deletions cut 3 bases from V and 4 bases from J, with 10 bases between. CDR3 protein: CASSDGGGYEQYF. DNA of the CDR3: TGTGCCAGCAGTGACGGAGGGGGTTACGAGCAGTACTTC.

The chain joins TRBV10-3 to TRBJ2-7, with TRBD1 matching 9 bases. The germline gives CDR1 ENHRY, CDR2 SYGVKD. V was clipped by 3 bases and J by 6 bases; unmatched bases: 9. The length of the CDR3 is 15 residues. CDR3 coding DNA: TGTGCCATCAGTGAACCGGGACAGGGACTGGGCGAGCAGTACTTC. Translating it yields CAISEPGQGLGEQYF.

This clonotype has only a few counts. This sequence joins TRBV20-1 and TRBJ1-3; perhaps TRBD1 as D (6 bases). The length of the CDR3 is 14 residues. CDR1 DFQATT and CDR2 SNEGSKA come from the germline V gene (reference sequence). The V end lost 3 bases, the J end lost 0 bases, and 9 bases lay between the germline ends. In nucleotides, the CDR3 is TGCAGTGCTAGCGGGGACAACTCTGGAAACACCATATATTTT. This sequence encodes CSASGDNSGNTIYF.

This rearrangement joins TRBV7-8 to TRBJ2-3; D not resolved. Looked up from germline, CDR1 is SGHVS and CDR2 is FQNEAQ. There are 20 residues in the CDR3. The V gene lost 0 bases and the J gene lost 0 bases, with 22 bases spanning the gap. This CDR3 is CASSLARPVLKSTSTDTQYF. The CDR3 DNA is TGTGCCAGCAGCTTAGCAAGACCAGTACTAAAAAGTACTAGCACAGATACGCAGTATTTT.

V and J are TRBV10-3 and TRBJ2-3; D may correspond to TRBD1 or TRBD2 (6 bases each). Germline V CDR1 and CDR2: ENHRY, SYGVKD. Trimming shortened V by 0 bases and J by 2 bases, and 9 bases separated the two germline ends. The CDR3 extends over 15 amino acids. For the CDR3, the DNA is TGTGCCATCAGTGAGTCGGAGGGGGTCACAGATACGCAGTATTTT. This gives the protein CAISESEGVTDTQYF.

This clonotype was observed a few times. The V and J genes are TRBV29-1 and TRBJ1-5, with a possible D match to TRBD1 (5 bases). The V and J ends lost 4 bases and 5 bases respectively, with 9 bases between them. Germline assignment: CDR1 SQVTM and CDR2 ANQGSEA. The CDR3 is 12 residues long. The CDR3 DNA follows: TGCAGCGTTGGAGGGGTAGATCAGCCCCAGCATTTT. It is translated as CSVGGVDQPQHF.

The rearrangement uses TRBV2 and TRBJ2-3, with TRBD2 matching over 7 bases. Germline CDR1 SNHLY, CDR2 FYNNEI. The ends lost 8 bases at V and 5 bases at J; junction bases unmatched: 10. The CDR3 is made up of 14 amino acids. The CDR3 region has the DNA TGTGCCAGCGCCAACTCTGGGGGGGGAGATACGCAGTATTTT. Protein product: CASANSGGGDTQYF. Full variable domain (missing parts from reference TRBV2 and TRBJ2-3): EPEVTQTPSHQVTQMGQEVILRCVPISNHLYFYWYRQILGQKVEFLVSFYNNEISEKSEIFDDQFSVERPDGSNFTLKIRSTKLEDSAMYFCASANSGGGDTQYFGPGTRLTVL.